This passage covers 24 T cell receptor beta chains from one sample sequenced in a study of shared clonotypes between healthy human individuals. Using immunoSEQ multiplex PCR, the repertoire was profiled, and TCRdb retains in-frame clones only, with some absent. Here the sample spans approximately 2.4 million clones, 90% to 97% being singletons. The sequenced sample was naive CD4+ T cells sorted from blood. Documented subset: CD45RA+ positively selected. Every receptor here comes from a young man in good health.

The chain's CDR3 is CASSLRTGSTDTQYF. CDR3 sequence (DNA): TGTGCCAGCAGTTTAAGGACAGGTAGCACAGATACGCAGTATTTT. J is TRBJ2-3 and V is TRBV6-5; 7 bases align to TRBD1. Per germline, CDR1 MNHEY and CDR2 SVGAGI. CDR3 length: 15 amino acids. J was trimmed by 0 bases and V by 4 bases; bases with no gene match: 4.

The chain has TRBV10-3 and TRBJ1-2; a possible D gene is TRBD1 (5 bases). This CDR3 contains 15 residues. Per the germline V gene, CDR1 is ENHRY and CDR2 is SYGVKD. Between the trimmed V and J ends, which lost 4 bases and 1 base, there was a span of 13 bases. The CDR3 region is CAISAPARGNYGYTF. CDR3 nucleotide sequence: TGTGCCATCAGTGCACCGGCGAGGGGTAACTATGGCTACACCTTC.

The V gene is TRBV5-4, the J gene TRBJ1-5; 7 bases fit TRBD1. The germline V gene has CDR1 SGHNT and CDR2 YYREEE (reference sequence). The V segment lost 4 bases and the J segment 2 bases; nucleotides outside the gene matches: 6. This CDR3 contains 15 residues. In nucleotides, the CDR3 is TGTGCCAGCAGCCAGGGGGGGGCGGGCAATCAGCCCCAGCATTTT. Translated, it gives CASSQGGAGNQPQHF.

The chain combines TRBV5-1 with TRBJ1-3; perhaps TRBD1 as D (6 bases). Germline loops: CDR1 SGHRS, CDR2 YFSETQ. V lost 4 bases and J lost 0, with 17 bases in between. The CDR3 is made up of 17 amino acids. The chain's CDR3 is CASSHDGTTSSGNTIYF. The CDR3 DNA is TGCGCCAGCAGCCACGATGGGACAACGTCCTCTGGAAACACCATATATTTT.

The chain recombines TRBV27 with TRBJ2-7; D might be TRBD1 (6 bases). The CDR3 consists of 13 residues. V gave up 8 bases and J gave up 4 bases, with 15 bases separating them. CDR1 is MNHEY and CDR2 is SMNVEV in the germline V gene (reference sequence). The chain's CDR3 is CASLPWQGYEQYF. The CDR3 coding sequence is TGTGCCAGCCTTCCATGGCAGGGGTACGAGCAGTACTTC.

The CDR3: CASSGNEKLFF. CDR3 DNA: TGTGCCAGCAGTGGTAATGAAAAACTGTTTTTT. The gene calls are TRBV6-1 and TRBJ1-4; no reliable D call. This CDR3 has 11 residues. Germline-derived CDR1 and CDR2 are MNHNS and SASEGT. The V end lost 4 bases, the J end lost 4 bases, and 1 base lay between the germline ends.

This chain connects TRBV5-3 to TRBJ1-2; 7 positions agree with TRBD1. TRBV5-3 qualifies as an ORF whose function is uncertain. V lost 4 bases and J lost 6; bases outside the gene matches: 9. The CDR3 is made up of 14 amino acids. The CDR3, as DNA: TGTGCCAGAAGCAGCCGAACAGGGGACGATGGCTACACCTTC. This sequence encodes CARSSRTGDDGYTF.

Regarding this clone: This CDR3 is also generated by other DNA sequences in the sample. This rearrangement joins TRBV19 to TRBJ1-5; tentatively, D is TRBD1 (5 bases). This CDR3 contains 13 residues. Germline V gives CDR1 LNHDA, CDR2 SQIVND (reference sequence). V gave up 3 bases and J gave up 5 bases, with 8 bases separating them. The CDR3 bases are TGTGCCAGTAGTATTATAGGGGATCAGCCCCAGCATTTT. Its protein product is CASSIIGDQPQHF.

This clone was seen just once. This chain uses TRBV11-2 with TRBJ2-5; 9 nucleotides line up with TRBD2. Per the germline V gene, CDR1 is SGHAT and CDR2 is FQNNGV. The CDR3 spans 17 residues. Unmatched junction bases numbered 6, after V lost 0 bases and J lost 1 base. CDR3 DNA: TGTGCCAGCAGCTTAGATATCCTAGCGGGACCCCAAGAGACCCAGTACTTC. This encodes CASSLDILAGPQETQYF. The complete variable domain, with remaining parts taken from reference TRBV11-2 and TRBJ2-5, reads EAGVAQSPRYKIIEKRQSVAFWCNPISGHATLYWYQQILGQGPKLLIQFQNNGVVDDSQLPKDRFSAERLKGVDSTLKIQPAKLEDSAVYLCASSLDILAGPQETQYFGPGTRLLVL.

The chain uses TRBV10-2 and TRBJ1-5, with 7 bases lining up with TRBD1. Germline lookup yields CDR1 WSHSY and CDR2 SAAADI. V gave up 0 bases and J gave up 9 bases; unmatched junction bases: 8. This CDR3 has 15 residues. CDR3 sequence reads: CASSESGDRNPPQHF. The CDR3 DNA reads as TGCGCCAGCAGTGAGTCGGGGGACAGAAACCCGCCCCAGCATTTT.

The V and J genes are TRBV10-3 and TRBJ1-4, with unresolved D. V was trimmed by 0 bases and J by 7 bases, leaving 6 bases between them. The CDR3 loop spans 13 amino acids. In germline, CDR1 is ENHRY, CDR2 SYGVKD. CDR3 region: CAISESFIEKLFF. In DNA form, the CDR3 reads TGTGCCATCAGTGAGTCTTTTATTGAAAAACTGTTTTTT.

The CDR3 spells CASSRTSQETQYF. The CDR3 nucleotides read TGTGCCAGCAGCCGGACGTCCCAAGAGACCCAGTACTTC. The chain has TRBV7-9 and TRBJ2-5, with D hard to call. The germline gives CDR1 SEHNR, CDR2 FQNEAQ (reference sequence). There are 13 residues in the CDR3. Between the trimmed V and J ends, which lost 5 bases and 1 base, there was a span of 8 bases.

The V gene is TRBV29-1, the J gene TRBJ2-3; 10 bases align to TRBD2. The CDR3 sequence is 14 residues long. V shed 7 bases and J 2 bases; nucleotides not matched to a gene: 6. Germline loops: CDR1 SQVTM, CDR2 ANQGSEA. CDR3 in amino acids: CSAPLAGNTDTQYF. DNA of the CDR3: TGCAGCGCCCCACTAGCGGGGAACACAGATACGCAGTATTTT.

The genes are TRBV11-3 and TRBJ1-1; maybe TRBD1 (5 bases). Trimming shortened V by 0 bases and J by 2 bases, and 10 bases separated the two germline ends. The CDR3 runs to 15 residues. Per the germline V gene, CDR1 is SGHNT and CDR2 is YENEEA. CDR3 DNA sequence: TGTGCCAGCAGCTTAGACGGGGGAAGTAACACTGAAGCTTTCTTT. Amino acids: CASSLDGGSNTEAFF. The full variable domain, its missing parts supplied by reference TRBV11-3 and TRBJ1-1, is EAGVVQSPRYKIIEKKQPVAFWCNPISGHNTLYWYLQNLGQGPELLIRYENEEAVDDSQLPKDRFSAERLKGVDSTLKIQPAELGDSAVYLCASSLDGGSNTEAFFGQGTRLTVV.

The gene calls are TRBV6-1 and TRBJ1-5; 7 bases align to TRBD1. The CDR3 loop spans 13 amino acids. Losses at the gene ends were 8 bases for V and 4 bases for J; bases not matched to a gene: 5. CDR1 is MNHNS and CDR2 is SASEGT in the germline V gene. In DNA form, the CDR3 reads TGTGCCAGCCTCCGGGACAGTAATCAGCCCCAGCATTTT. Its translation: CASLRDSNQPQHF.

J is TRBJ1-4 and V is TRBV7-9, with D maybe TRBD1 (6 bases). The CDR3 is made up of 16 amino acids. V lost 5 bases and J 0 bases, leaving 13 bases between the germline ends. Germline V gene lookup returns CDR1 SEHNR and CDR2 FQNEAQ (reference sequence). The CDR3 is CASSKNRETTNEKLFF. The CDR3 region has the DNA TGTGCCAGCAGCAAAAACAGGGAGACAACTAATGAAAAACTGTTTTTT.

V usage is TRBV18 and J usage is TRBJ2-2, with 7 positions matching TRBD2. V trimming: 6 bases; J trimming: 5 bases; junction bases outside the gene matches: 9. The CDR3 runs 15 residues. Germline CDR1 and CDR2: KGHSH and LQKENI. CDR3 bases: TGTGCCAGCTCCGAGGCTAGCGGATTTACCGGGGAGCTGTTTTTT. Protein product: CASSEASGFTGELFF.

This clone was observed once. The rearrangement links TRBV6-5 to TRBJ2-7, with 14 bases lining up with TRBD2. Germline trimming cut 6 bases from V and 2 bases from J; bases unmatched to any gene: 3. Germline V gives CDR1 MNHEY, CDR2 SVGAGI. CDR3 length: 15 amino acids. In DNA form, the CDR3 reads TGTGCCAGCAGCCCGACTAGCGGGAGGGCCTACGAGCAGTACTTC. As protein: CASSPTSGRAYEQYF.

As regards this clone: Given a much more abundant clone one base away, this may be a read error. At the DNA level, this CDR3 is encoded by other sequences in the same sample as well. This chain joins TRBV10-3 and TRBJ1-5, with D tentatively TRBD1 (5 bases). The germline gives CDR1 ENHRY, CDR2 SYGVKD. The length of the CDR3 is 14 residues. The CDR3 loop is CAISESWGNQPQHF. The CDR3 nucleotides read TGTGCCATCAGTGAGTCATGGGGGAATCAACCCCAGCATTTT.

The rearrangement uses TRBV4-1 and TRBJ2-3; 12 bases line up with TRBD2. V was clipped by 4 bases and J by 4 bases; unmatched bases: 6. The germline CDR1 and CDR2 sequences are MGHRA and YSYEKL. The CDR3 runs 16 residues. The CDR3 is CASSPRLAGVSDTQYF. As DNA, the CDR3 is TGCGCCAGCAGCCCCCGACTAGCGGGGGTGTCAGATACGCAGTATTTT.

This chain joins TRBV29-1 and TRBJ2-5, with no clear D. Germline CDR1 SQVTM, CDR2 ANQGSEA. The V end was cut by 5 bases, the J end by 1 base, with 11 bases between. The CDR3 runs 13 residues. CDR3 nucleotide sequence: TGCAGCGTTCGAACAGCCATCCAAGAGACCCAGTACTTC. As protein: CSVRTAIQETQYF.

With regard to this clone: A much larger clonotype is one base distant, so this may be a read error. This specimen includes other DNA sequences encoding the same CDR3. This chain links TRBV7-9 with TRBJ2-3, with D uncertain. Trimming removed 4 bases from V and 4 bases from J, with 3 bases in between. The CDR3 length is 11 residues. The germline V gene encodes CDR1 SEHNR and CDR2 FQNEAQ (reference sequence). The CDR3 bases are TGTGCCAGCAGCTCCTCAGATACGCAGTATTTT. Translated: CASSSSDTQYF.

The chain has TRBV11-2 and TRBJ2-7; D is unresolved. This CDR3 region has 18 residues. Germline-derived CDR1 and CDR2 are SGHAT and FQNNGV. Trimming took off 5 bases at V and 0 bases at J, with 23 bases between the two ends. CDR3 in DNA: TGTGCCAGCAGCGCGATGCTGTTTATAGGGTTGAGCTCCTACGAGCAGTACTTC. This sequence encodes CASSAMLFIGLSSYEQYF.

The V gene is TRBV18, the J gene TRBJ2-7, with 8 nucleotides matching TRBD2. V lost 7 bases, J lost 0 bases, and 14 bases stayed unmatched. Germline values: CDR1 KGHSH, CDR2 LQKENI. This CDR3 spans 17 amino acids. CDR3: CASFPRASGRSSYEQYF. For the CDR3, the DNA is TGTGCCAGCTTCCCCAGGGCTAGCGGGCGTTCCTCCTACGAGCAGTACTTC.